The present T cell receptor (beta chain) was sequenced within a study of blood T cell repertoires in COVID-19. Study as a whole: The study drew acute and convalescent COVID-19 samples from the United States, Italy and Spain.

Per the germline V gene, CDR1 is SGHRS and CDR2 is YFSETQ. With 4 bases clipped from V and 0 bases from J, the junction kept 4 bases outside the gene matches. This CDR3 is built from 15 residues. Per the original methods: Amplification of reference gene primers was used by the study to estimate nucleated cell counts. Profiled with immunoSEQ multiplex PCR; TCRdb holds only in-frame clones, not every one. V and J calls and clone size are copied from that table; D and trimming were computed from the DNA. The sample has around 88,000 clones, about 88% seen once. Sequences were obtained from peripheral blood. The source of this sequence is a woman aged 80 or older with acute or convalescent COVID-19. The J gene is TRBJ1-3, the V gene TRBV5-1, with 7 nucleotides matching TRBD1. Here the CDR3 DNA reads TGCGCCAGCAGCCAAGGGACAGCCTCTGGAAACACCATATATTTT. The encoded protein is CASSQGTASGNTIYF.